This T cell receptor (beta chain) appears in the sequencing data of a study of T cells in Graves' hyperthyroidism and ophthalmopathy. Researchers took RNA transcripts and amplified the TCR beta CDR3 regions from them. With the HTBI primer set, the TCR CDR3 went through a first round of RT-PCR. TCRdb processed the multiplex PCR reads anew with MiXCR; each CDR3 protein has one entry. The sample consists of 550,000 to 600,000 distinct CDR3 sequences, over 12% of them appearing once. The V and J ends lost 2 bases and 4 bases respectively, with 18 bases between them. Germline V gives CDR1 SEHNR, CDR2 FQNEAQ (reference sequence). The CDR3 contains 16 residues.

This chain joins TRBV7-9 and TRBJ2-7; D is possibly TRBD1 (7 bases). The clonotype originates from a woman younger than 35 with Graves' ophthalmopathy. Sequencing was done on a sample of blood. CDR3 nucleotide sequence: TGTGCCAGCAGCTTAACTTTTATGTCAGGGGGGTACGAGCAGTACTTC. As protein: CASSLTFMSGGYEQYF.